The next 3 T cell receptor beta chains were all read from a single sample in a study of cytomegalovirus exposure and HLA in healthy donors. TCRdb's copy holds only in-frame clones and misses some; the assay was immunoSEQ multiplex PCR. The sample carries roughly 67,000 clones, about nine tenths recorded once. The sample was PBMCs. The origin of the receptors is a young man in good health and CMV-seronegative.

This rearrangement joins TRBV29-1 to TRBJ2-1; TRBD2 matches at 11 bases. The V gene's germline CDR1 is SQVTM and CDR2 ANQGSEA. The CDR3 length is 15 residues. Unmatched junction bases numbered 4, after V lost 5 bases and J lost 1 base. The CDR3 DNA follows: TGCAGCGTTAGGACTAGCGGGTTTTCCTACAATGAGCAGTTCTTC. This codes for CSVRTSGFSYNEQFF.

This chain connects TRBV28 to TRBJ2-7; TRBD2 matches at 9 bases. This CDR3 is built from 14 residues. Germline assignment: CDR1 MDHEN and CDR2 SYDVKM. With V trimmed by 2 bases and J by 4 bases, 3 bases remained unmatched. CDR3 protein: CASSLLAGRYEQYF. Here the CDR3 DNA reads TGTGCCAGCAGTTTACTAGCGGGACGTTACGAGCAGTACTTC.

The chain carries TRBV11-2 and TRBJ1-4; TRBD1 aligns across 11 bases. Per germline, CDR1 SGHAT and CDR2 FQNNGV. The CDR3 runs 15 residues. Trimming removed 6 bases from V and 7 bases from J; junction bases left unmatched: 7. The CDR3 spells CASRPAGTGGEKLFF. The CDR3 nucleotides read TGTGCCAGCAGGCCCGCGGGGACAGGGGGTGAAAAACTGTTTTTT.